The next 12 T cell receptor beta chains were all read from a single sample in a study of blood T cell repertoires in COVID-19. Here immunoSEQ multiplex PCR was the method, and the copy in TCRdb shows in-frame clones only, minus some. The sample yields approximately 210,000 clones, 70% to 85% seen once. Sequenced: PBMCs or T cells enriched from blood (not recorded which). These receptors were obtained from a woman aged 55-69 years who had recovered from COVID-19.

This clone came up many times. The CDR3 region is CASSLYGEGYTF. The CDR3 DNA reads TGTGCCAGCAGCTTGTACGGTGAGGGCTACACCTTC. The chain uses TRBV5-4 and TRBJ1-2; no reliable D call. Germline V gives CDR1 SGHNT, CDR2 YYREEE (reference sequence). The V gene lost 1 base and the J gene lost 8 bases, with 9 bases spanning the gap. The CDR3 length is 12 residues.

This rearrangement joins TRBV5-8 to TRBJ2-1; 12 nucleotides match TRBD1. CDR1 SGHTS and CDR2 YDEGEE come from the germline V gene. This CDR3 region has 15 residues. The ends lost 4 bases at V and 12 bases at J; junction bases unmatched: 11. CDR3 region: CASSQTGTGGVGQFF. The CDR3 DNA follows: TGTGCCAGCAGCCAAACCGGGACAGGGGGCGTAGGGCAGTTCTTC.

This clone was seen ten or more times. This chain connects TRBV7-2 to TRBJ2-5, with 9 bases aligning to TRBD2. This CDR3 has 15 residues. Trimming at V came to 3 bases and at J to 4 bases, leaving 6 bases not matched to a gene. Looked up from germline, CDR1 is SGHTA and CDR2 is FQGNSA. In DNA form, the CDR3 reads TGTGCCAGCAGCTTGGGGCGGGGGGGCGCAGAGACCCAGTACTTC. The encoded protein is CASSLGRGGAETQYF.

This clone was seen only a few times. This sequence joins TRBV4-1 and TRBJ1-1; no firm D call. Germline V gene sequence: CDR1 MGHRA, CDR2 YSYEKL. The CDR3 is 17 amino acids. V lost 0 bases to trimming and J lost 3 bases, with 17 bases between them. In nucleotides, the CDR3 is TGCGCCAGCAGCCAAGATCTTTACAGCCTGGGCTACACTGAAGCTTTCTTT. This gives the protein CASSQDLYSLGYTEAFF.

This clone turned up a few times. The chain joins TRBV18 to TRBJ1-2, with TRBD1 identical over 7 bases. The CDR3 sequence is 14 residues long. The V gene end was trimmed by 0 bases and the J gene end by 4 bases; junction bases not matched to a gene: 2. Germline CDR1 reads KGHSH; CDR2 reads LQKENI. The CDR3 bases are TGTGCCAGCTCACCACCGACAGGGATCTATGGCTACACCTTC. Translated: CASSPPTGIYGYTF.

With regard to this clone: Other DNA sequences in the sample encode the same CDR3. This chain connects TRBV6-5 to TRBJ1-2; tentatively, D is TRBD1 (6 bases). The CDR3 has 14 amino acids. Germline V lookup: CDR1 MNHEY, CDR2 SVGAGI. V was pared by 0 bases and J by 6 bases, with 11 bases between. The CDR3 nucleotides read TGTGCCAGCAGTTACTCTGGGCAGGGGAATGGCTACACCTTC. Encoded protein: CASSYSGQGNGYTF.

In nucleotides, the CDR3 is TGCAGCGCCTTGGGACAGCTCGACACTGAAGCTTTCTTT. It yields the protein CSALGQLDTEAFF. This sequence joins TRBV29-1 and TRBJ1-1; the match to TRBD1 covers 7 bases. This CDR3 comprises 13 residues. CDR1 is SQVTM, CDR2 ANQGSEA, per germline. Unmatched junction bases numbered 8, after V lost 7 bases and J lost 3 bases.

This clone was observed a few times. V usage is TRBV29-1 and J usage is TRBJ1-2; D is possibly TRBD1 (6 bases). Trimming removed 7 bases at V and 8 bases at J, with 20 bases between. Germline V gene data show CDR1 as SQVTM and CDR2 as ANQGSEA. CDR3 size: 13 residues. Here the CDR3 reads CSAGNDRRRGYTF. The DNA for the CDR3 is TGCAGCGCCGGGAATGACAGGCGCAGAGGCTACACCTTC. Full variable domain (outside the CDR3, taken from reference TRBV29-1 and TRBJ1-2): SAVISQKPSRDICQRGTSLTIQCQVDSQVTMMFWYRQQPGQSLTLIATANQGSEATYESGFVIDKFPISRPNLTFSTLTVSNMSPEDSSIYLCSAGNDRRRGYTFGSGTRLTVV.

This clone was seen once. The rearrangement links TRBV3-1 (or the pseudogene TRBV3-2) to TRBJ2-7; 11 positions agree with TRBD1. The CDR3 sequence is 17 residues long. V gave up 1 base and J gave up 3 bases; unmatched junction bases: 8. CDR1 and CDR2 from the germline V gene are LGHDT and YNNKEL (reference sequence). The CDR3 nucleotides read TGTGCCAGCAGCCAAGTTGATCGGACAGGGGGCCGCTACGAGCAGTACTTC. The encoded protein is CASSQVDRTGGRYEQYF.

The V and J genes are TRBV3-1 (or the pseudogene TRBV3-2) and TRBJ2-1; 7 bases fit TRBD1. CDR3 size: 14 residues. Trimming removed 0 bases from V and 9 bases from J; junction bases left unmatched: 5. Germline CDR1 is LGHDT and CDR2 is YNNKEL (reference sequence). The CDR3, as DNA: TGTGCCAGCAGCCAAGATTGGGACAGTCTTGAGCAGTTCTTC. Protein product: CASSQDWDSLEQFF.

The rearrangement joins TRBV11-3 to TRBJ2-2, with a weak D call TRBD1 (5 bases). V lost 0 bases to trimming and J lost 3 bases, with 5 bases between them. Per germline, CDR1 SGHNT and CDR2 YENEEA. The CDR3 is made up of 14 amino acids. This chain's CDR3 is CASSLDRDTGELFF. The CDR3 DNA follows: TGTGCCAGCAGCTTAGACAGGGACACCGGGGAGCTGTTTTTT.

This clone was seen only once. The chain couples TRBV19 to TRBJ1-5; D unclear. The V end was cut by 7 bases, the J end by 0 bases, with 16 bases between. The CDR3 totals 16 residues. The germline CDR1 and CDR2 sequences are LNHDA and SQIVND (reference sequence). CDR3: CASTQRPTISNQPQHF. Here the CDR3 DNA reads TGTGCCAGTACTCAGCGACCGACGATTAGCAATCAGCCCCAGCATTTT. Based on the CDR3 plus reference TRBV19 and TRBJ1-5, the full variable domain is DGGITQSPKYLFRKEGQNVTLSCEQNLNHDAMYWYRQDPGQGLRLIYYSQIVNDFQKGDIAEGYSVSREKKESFPLTVTSAQKNPTAFYLCASTQRPTISNQPQHFGDGTRLSIL.